The 10 T cell receptor beta chains listed next were all sequenced from one sample in a study of T cell clones after liver transplantation. Some clones are missing from TCRdb's copy, which holds only in-frame ones; the method was immunoSEQ multiplex PCR. This sample has roughly 67,000 clones, with roughly 92% found just once. The sequencing here drew on CD4+ T cells from blood, taken less than 27 months after liver transplant. Receptors originate from a human patient who received a liver transplant. Some T cells may be graft donor cells.

This chain joins TRBV27 and TRBJ1-4; TRBD1 might be the D (6 bases). V gave up 5 bases and J gave up 8 bases, with 15 bases separating them. CDR3 length: 14 amino acids. Per germline, CDR1 MNHEY and CDR2 SMNVEV (reference sequence). CDR3 coding DNA: TGTGCCAGCAGTATCGCAGGGGAGGGGGAAAAACTGTTTTTT. It is translated as CASSIAGEGEKLFF.

The J gene is TRBJ1-6, the V gene TRBV9; D gene uncertain. The germline V gene encodes CDR1 SGDLS and CDR2 YYNGEE. The V end was cut by 0 bases, the J end by 5 bases, with 12 bases between. This CDR3 has 16 amino acids. CDR3 coding DNA: TGTGCCAGCAGCGTAGCCCCTGGAAAGAATAATTCACCCCTCCACTTT. Translated, it gives CASSVAPGKNNSPLHF.

This chain connects TRBV5-1 to TRBJ2-5; 10 positions agree with TRBD2. CDR1 and CDR2 (germline): SGHRS, YFSETQ. CDR3 size: 16 residues. V trimming: 4 bases; J trimming: 1 base; junction bases outside the gene matches: 7. Written as DNA, the CDR3 is TGCGCCAGCAGCCCCGGGGAGCGGGAGGGCCAAGAGACCCAGTACTTC. It specifies CASSPGEREGQETQYF.

This chain joins TRBV27 and TRBJ2-5; no clear D gene. The CDR3 sequence is 13 residues long. Trimming left V 2 bases short and J 1 base short, with 5 bases between. The germline gives CDR1 MNHEY, CDR2 SMNVEV (reference sequence). The CDR3 DNA sequence: TGTGCCAGCAGTTTACGACTCCAAGAGACCCAGTACTTC. Protein sequence: CASSLRLQETQYF.

The chain links TRBV10-3 to TRBJ2-3; tentatively, D is TRBD2 (6 bases). V shed 11 bases and J shed 2 bases, with 14 bases lying between them. Looked up from germline, CDR1 is ENHRY and CDR2 is SYGVKD. This CDR3 spans 13 amino acids. CDR3 amino acids: CAVRLGDTDTQYF. The DNA of the CDR3 is TGTGCCGTCCGACTAGGGGACACAGATACGCAGTATTTT.

The chain joins TRBV7-2 to TRBJ2-2; no clear D gene. Germline CDR1 reads SGHTA; CDR2 reads FQGNSA. The length of the CDR3 is 15 residues. V was trimmed by 1 base and J by 1 base, leaving 7 bases between them. The DNA of the CDR3 is TGTGCCAGCAGCTTAGAGGCCAGGAACACCGGGGAGCTGTTTTTT. Translation: CASSLEARNTGELFF.

This clone was picked up one time. The chain carries TRBV7-9 and TRBJ1-1, with D perhaps matching TRBD1 (5 bases). The CDR3 is 13 residues long. Between the trimmed V and J ends, which lost 1 base and 4 bases, there was a span of 7 bases. From germline, CDR1 is SEHNR and CDR2 FQNEAQ (reference sequence). CDR3 DNA sequence: TGTGCCAGCAGCTTAGAAAGGGGCACTGAAGCTTTCTTT. The encoded protein is CASSLERGTEAFF.

This rearrangement joins TRBV27 to TRBJ1-2; no definite D call. CDR1 is MNHEY and CDR2 is SMNVEV in the germline V gene (reference sequence). Trimming left V 4 bases short and J 8 bases short, with 20 bases between. This CDR3 spans 15 amino acids. The CDR3 loop reads CASSSPGLRDGGYTF. CDR3 bases: TGTGCCAGCAGTTCCCCGGGCCTTCGAGATGGGGGCTACACCTTC.

This chain links TRBV5-4 with TRBJ2-6; D uncertain. The ends were cut back, 0 bases at V and 0 bases at J, with 7 bases in the middle. CDR3 length equals 16 residues. In germline, CDR1 is SGHNT, CDR2 YYREEE (reference sequence). Here the CDR3 reads CASSLAWGSGANVLTF. The CDR3 bases are TGTGCCAGCAGCTTGGCCTGGGGCTCTGGGGCCAACGTCCTGACTTTC.

The chain is built from TRBV11-3 and TRBJ1-4; no definite D call. CDR1 is SGHNT and CDR2 is YENEEA in the germline V gene. There are 13 residues in the CDR3. V lost 2 bases, J lost 8 bases, and 9 bases lay in between. The CDR3 region is CASSLFLDEKLFF. Here the CDR3 DNA reads TGTGCCAGCAGCTTATTTCTGGACGAAAAACTGTTTTTT.